The 9 T cell receptor beta chains listed next were all sequenced from one sample in a study of technical replicates of blood from a few donors. Assay: immunoSEQ multiplex PCR; the TCRdb copy retains only in-frame clones and omits some. The table includes tens of thousands of clones, 95% detected once. Sequences were obtained from T cells isolated from PBMCs. The receptors derive from a human donor in good health.

CDR3 amino acids: CSFRDRGLDTQYF. CDR3 bases: TGCAGCTTCCGGGACAGGGGGCTTGATACGCAGTATTTT. V is TRBV29-1 and J is TRBJ2-3; TRBD1 matches at 12 bases. V lost 8 bases, J lost 6 bases, and 6 bases stayed unmatched. Germline CDR1 SQVTM, CDR2 ANQGSEA. The CDR3 has 13 amino acids.

J is TRBJ2-1 and V is TRBV27, with 7 bases identical to TRBD2. This CDR3 has 17 residues. Germline V CDR1 and CDR2: MNHEY, SMNVEV (reference sequence). J was trimmed by 9 bases and V by 5 bases; bases with no gene match: 19. CDR3 coding DNA: TGTGCCAGCAGTCCTGGGGGGGAGCTATACTTCGGAAGTGAGCAGTTCTTC. Protein sequence: CASSPGGELYFGSEQFF.

The chain recombines TRBV28 with TRBJ2-1; possible D gene TRBD1, 6 bases. V lost 10 bases, J lost 3 bases, and 19 bases lay in between. The CDR3 is 15 amino acids. Germline V gene lookup returns CDR1 MDHEN and CDR2 SYDVKM. CDR3 nucleotide sequence: TGTGCCACCTTCTCAGGGGCTTCTTACTACAATGAGCAGTTCTTC. Its protein is CATFSGASYYNEQFF.

The rearrangement links TRBV16 to TRBJ2-1; TRBD2 matches at 7 bases. This CDR3 has 16 amino acids. CDR1 is KGHSY and CDR2 is FQNENV in the germline V gene. The V gene end was trimmed by 5 bases and the J gene end by 3 bases; junction bases not matched to a gene: 10. The CDR3 DNA reads TGTGCCAGCAGCGAAGGGGAGGGCCAGCTCTACAATGAGCAGTTCTTC. Translating it yields CASSEGEGQLYNEQFF.

The rearrangement uses TRBV15 and TRBJ1-1; TRBD1 agrees at 7 bases. The CDR3 loop spans 14 amino acids. Germline V gene data show CDR1 as LNHNV and CDR2 as YYDKDF (reference sequence). After removal of 2 bases from V and 2 bases from J, the junction contained 2 bases not matched to a gene. The CDR3 sequence is CATSRRQGNTEAFF. CDR3 coding DNA: TGTGCCACCAGCAGAAGACAGGGCAACACTGAAGCTTTCTTT.

This chain uses TRBV5-1 with TRBJ2-5; 13 bases fit TRBD2. This CDR3 has 18 amino acids. V was clipped by 6 bases and J by 3 bases; unmatched bases: 14. Germline V CDR1 and CDR2: SGHRS, YFSETQ. For the CDR3, the DNA is TGCGCCAGCAACGAACTAGCCGGGACTAGCGGGGAAAAAGAGACCCAGTACTTC. It is translated as CASNELAGTSGEKETQYF.

The V gene is TRBV5-8, the J gene TRBJ2-6; no clear D. V was trimmed by 4 bases and J by 6 bases, leaving 8 bases between them. Per germline, CDR1 SGHTS and CDR2 YDEGEE. The CDR3 is 13 amino acids. The CDR3 reads CASSPSLANVLTF. CDR3 bases: TGTGCCAGCAGCCCGTCTCTGGCCAACGTCCTGACTTTC.

V gene TRBV27 combines with J gene TRBJ1-1, with D uncertain. The CDR3 is 13 residues long. Germline V CDR1 and CDR2: MNHEY, SMNVEV (reference sequence). V lost 3 bases to trimming and J lost 4 bases, with 9 bases between them. The CDR3 coding sequence is TGTGCCAGCAGTTTTGGAAGAGGCACTGAAGCTTTCTTT. It specifies CASSFGRGTEAFF.

This clone came up once. The chain carries TRBV28 and TRBJ2-7; 7 bases map to TRBD2. The CDR3 loop spans 14 amino acids. Germline V gene data show CDR1 as MDHEN and CDR2 as SYDVKM. V dropped 2 bases and J dropped 4; count of bases not matched to a gene: 5. The CDR3 bases are TGTGCCAGCAGTTTAGTGGGAGGGTCTTACGAGCAGTACTTC. This encodes CASSLVGGSYEQYF.